The rows below give T cell receptor beta chains drawn from one sample of a study of vaccination and CD4 T cells after COVID-19. For these receptors, no antigen is known. TCRdb passed the PCR reads through MiXCR, listing each CDR3 protein once. The table lists 15,000 to 20,000 distinct CDR3 sequences, around 55% of them singletons. Source material: CD4+ T cells from blood, cultured in vitro. The source of these receptors is a human donor who had recovered from COVID-19. Each CDR3 is given with its conserved first and last residue. D genes are given only for firm matches. Size values are once, few and many counts, or a class for expanded clones, and some rows have none.

V gene	clone size	D gene	J gene	CDR3 protein	CDR3 DNA
TRBV12-3/TRBV12-4	.	TRBD2	TRBJ2-2	CASSPPGGLGELFF	TGTGCCAGCAGTCCCCCGGGGGGGTTAGGGGAGCTGTTTTTT
TRBV18	.	.	TRBJ2-3	CASSPPMRGGDTQYF	TGTGCCAGCTCACCACCCATGCGGGGAGGAGATACGCAGTATTTT
TRBV20-1	few	.	TRBJ2-1	CSATNPDNYNEQFF	TGCAGTGCTACTAACCCCGACAATTACAATGAGCAGTTCTTC
TRBV11-3	few	.	TRBJ2-3	CASSFTRTDTQYF	TGTGCCAGCAGCTTCACCCGCACAGATACGCAGTATTTT
TRBV20-1	.	.	TRBJ2-3	CSARDGGGSANTQYF	TGCAGTGCTAGAGACGGTGGCGGGTCCGCCAATACGCAGTATTTT
TRBV27	few	TRBD1	TRBJ1-6	CASTKRPGTGGGYYNSPLHF	TGTGCCAGCACAAAGCGCCCCGGGACAGGGGGGGGCTACTATAATTCACCCCTCCACTTT
TRBV20-1	.	TRBD1	TRBJ1-1	CSARDSQNTEAFF	TGCAGTGCACGGGACAGTCAGAACACTGAAGCTTTCTTT
TRBV20-1	.	.	TRBJ1-1	CSAPLWENTEAFF	TGCAGTGCCCCCTTGTGGGAGAACACTGAAGCTTTCTTT
TRBV12-3/TRBV12-4	.	.	TRBJ1-5	CASSLGSGGNQPQHF	TGTGCCAGCAGTTTAGGGTCAGGGGGCAATCAGCCCCAGCATTTT
TRBV5-4	once	.	TRBJ2-7	CASSLKDGSYEQYF	TGTGCCAGCAGCTTGAAAGACGGTTCCTACGAGCAGTACTTC
TRBV11-2	.	.	TRBJ1-1	CASSLFAGANTEAFF	TGTGCCAGCAGCCTCTTCGCGGGCGCGAACACTGAAGCTTTCTTT
TRBV19	.	TRBD1	TRBJ1-2	CASSLRGQGSGYTF	TGTGCCAGTAGTTTGAGGGGACAGGGTAGCGGCTACACCTTC
TRBV20-1	few	.	TRBJ1-5	CSARESNQPQHF	TGCAGTGCTAGAGAAAGCAATCAGCCCCAGCATTTT
TRBV4-3	.	.	TRBJ1-1	CASSQVGWGGTEAFF	TGCGCCAGCAGCCAGGTCGGGTGGGGGGGCACTGAAGCTTTCTTT
TRBV6-4	.	.	TRBJ2-2	CASSDSPGTNTGELFF	TGTGCCAGCAGTGACTCTCCGGGCACGAACACCGGGGAGCTGTTTTTT